These 20 T cell receptor beta chains share one sample of origin, sequenced in a study of blood T cell repertoires in COVID-19. Produced via immunoSEQ multiplex PCR; TCRdb's table is partial and in-frame only. The sample has roughly 160,000 clones, 70% to 90% seen once. Sequenced input: peripheral blood. The receptors were sampled from a woman in her 50s with COVID-19, enrolled during active disease.

The chain recombines TRBV5-4 with TRBJ2-7; perhaps TRBD2 as D (5 bases). This CDR3 is built from 15 residues. The germline V gene has CDR1 SGHNT and CDR2 YYREEE (reference sequence). Trimming stripped 4 bases from V and 0 bases from J, with 14 bases between. The CDR3 region is CASSPRVGPSYEQYF. DNA for the CDR3: TGTGCCAGCAGCCCGAGGGTCGGGCCCTCCTACGAGCAGTACTTC.

The chain links TRBV7-2 to TRBJ1-1, with TRBD1 as a possible D gene (6 bases). The CDR3 has 15 amino acids. Per germline, CDR1 SGHTA and CDR2 FQGNSA. V was shortened by 0 bases and J by 2 bases, with 10 bases between the two germline ends. The CDR3 DNA is TGTGCCAGCAGCTTAGCGGTAGGGACAAACACTGAAGCTTTCTTT. Amino acid sequence: CASSLAVGTNTEAFF.

The CDR3 region is CASSLSASGVVDTQYF. Here the CDR3 DNA reads TGTGCCAGCAGCTTGTCGGCTAGCGGGGTGGTAGATACGCAGTATTTT. V usage is TRBV5-6 and J usage is TRBJ2-3, with TRBD2 identical over 9 bases. CDR1 and CDR2 (germline): SGHDT, YYEEEE. The CDR3 covers 16 residues. J lost 5 bases, V lost 1 base, and 8 bases had no gene match.

The CDR3, as DNA: TGTGCCAGCAGTTACGGACACTTGAACACTGAAGCTTTCTTT. Translating it yields CASSYGHLNTEAFF. This sequence joins TRBV6-5 and TRBJ1-1; maybe TRBD1 (5 bases). CDR3 length: 14 amino acids. Germline CDR1 MNHEY, CDR2 SVGAGI. V lost 2 bases and J lost 0, with 7 bases in between.

This chain links TRBV7-9 with TRBJ1-2, with D uncertain. This CDR3 is built from 13 residues. V lost 0 bases to trimming and J lost 4 bases, with 6 bases between them. CDR1 SEHNR and CDR2 FQNEAQ come from the germline V gene (reference sequence). CDR3 region: CASSLAGAYGYTF. In nucleotides, the CDR3 is TGTGCCAGCAGCTTAGCAGGAGCCTATGGCTACACCTTC.

A single count supports this clone. V gene TRBV30 combines with J gene TRBJ1-5; D possibly corresponds to TRBD1 (6 bases). CDR3 length: 14 residues. The V gene's germline CDR1 is GTSNPN and CDR2 SVGIG (reference sequence). The ends were cut back, 5 bases at V and 4 bases at J, with 15 bases in the middle. The CDR3 spells CAWSGGQLNQPQHF. CDR3 nucleotide sequence: TGTGCCTGGTCGGGGGGACAACTAAATCAGCCCCAGCATTTT.

This chain links TRBV27 with TRBJ2-7, with 9 nucleotides matching TRBD1. Per germline, CDR1 MNHEY and CDR2 SMNVEV (reference sequence). There are 12 residues in the CDR3. The V segment lost 5 bases and the J segment 8 bases; nucleotides outside the gene matches: 4. The chain's CDR3 is CASSRGQGKQYF. CDR3 nucleotides: TGTGCCAGCAGTAGAGGACAGGGGAAGCAGTACTTC.

The table lists this clone with a few counts. The V gene is TRBV27, the J gene TRBJ2-5; 15 bases match TRBD2. V trimming: 6 bases; J trimming: 4 bases; junction bases outside the gene matches: 3. CDR3 length equals 15 residues. Germline V gene data show CDR1 as MNHEY and CDR2 as SMNVEV (reference sequence). The CDR3 region is CASSGLAGGLETQYF. DNA for the CDR3: TGTGCCAGCAGCGGACTAGCGGGGGGGTTAGAGACCCAGTACTTC.

This chain connects TRBV18 to TRBJ2-7; 7 bases are a match to TRBD2. The CDR3 has 15 amino acids. From germline, CDR1 is KGHSH and CDR2 LQKENI. The J segment lost 0 bases and the V segment lost 3 bases, leaving 5 bases of the junction unmatched. CDR3 amino acids: CASSPGAGASYEQYF. CDR3 DNA sequence: TGTGCCAGCTCACCCGGCGCGGGAGCCTCCTACGAGCAGTACTTC.

V and J are TRBV18 and TRBJ2-1; D perhaps matches TRBD2 (5 bases). The CDR3 runs to 14 residues. CDR1 and CDR2 (germline): KGHSH, LQKENI. V was pared by 0 bases and J by 8 bases, with 11 bases between. CDR3 amino acids: CASSPPPPEDEQFF. The CDR3 DNA sequence: TGTGCCAGCTCACCACCTCCTCCGGAGGATGAGCAGTTCTTC. The entire variable domain, with the rest obtained from reference TRBV18 and TRBJ2-1, is as follows: NAGVMQNPRHLVRRRGQEARLRCSPMKGHSHVYWYRQLPEEGLKFMVYLQKENIIDESGMPKERFSAEFPKEGPSILRIQQVVRGDSAAYFCASSPPPPEDEQFFGPGTRLTVL.

V is TRBV5-5 and J is TRBJ1-4, with D tentatively TRBD1 (6 bases). Trimming pared 1 base from V and 4 bases from J, leaving 14 bases between. Germline-derived CDR1 and CDR2 are SGHKS and YYEKEE (reference sequence). This CDR3 region has 16 residues. The CDR3 reads CASSLRGGAGNEKLFF. DNA of the CDR3: TGTGCCAGCAGCTTGCGCGGGGGCGCGGGTAATGAAAAACTGTTTTTT.

On this clone itself: A read error may account for a junction end that differs from germline. This chain links TRBV5-8 with TRBJ1-6; D remains unclear. The germline V gene has CDR1 SGHTS and CDR2 YDEGEE. The CDR3 covers 11 residues. CDR3 DNA sequence: TGTGCCAGCAGCTTGGCTACGAATAGCATCTTT. Translated, it gives CASSLATNSIF.

The chain links TRBV30 to TRBJ1-4, with D possibly TRBD1 on 6 matching bases. This CDR3 comprises 13 residues. Trimming removed 3 bases at V and 7 bases at J, with 12 bases between. The germline V gene has CDR1 GTSNPN and CDR2 SVGIG (reference sequence). The CDR3 loop reads CAWRNRVGEKLFF. As DNA, the CDR3 is TGTGCCTGGAGAAACAGGGTTGGTGAAAAACTGTTTTTT. The full variable domain, with the rest looked up from reference TRBV30 and TRBJ1-4, is SQTIHQWPATLVQPVGSPLSLECTVEGTSNPNLYWYRQAAGRGLQLLFYSVGIGQISSEVPQNLSASRPQDRQFILSSKKLLLSDSGFYLCAWRNRVGEKLFFGSGTQLSVL.

The chain joins TRBV9 to TRBJ2-3, with D perhaps TRBD1 (6 bases). The germline gives CDR1 SGDLS, CDR2 YYNGEE. Trimming took off 0 bases at V and 1 base at J, with 6 bases between the two ends. This CDR3 is built from 14 residues. CDR3 sequence reads: CASSVGQGTDTQYF. The CDR3 DNA reads TGTGCCAGCAGCGTAGGACAGGGCACAGATACGCAGTATTTT.

The V call is TRBV9, the J call TRBJ1-2; the D gene is possibly TRBD1 (5 bases). This CDR3 has 17 residues. V lost 4 bases and J lost 1, with 20 bases in between. CDR1 and CDR2 from the germline V gene are SGDLS and YYNGEE. CDR3 nucleotides: TGTGCCAGCAGCCTTCTCCCGGCCAGCAGGGATAACTATGGCTACACCTTC. As protein: CASSLLPASRDNYGYTF.

The V gene is TRBV10-3, the J gene TRBJ1-2; D ambiguous. Trimming pared 4 bases from V and 8 bases from J, leaving 20 bases between. From germline, CDR1 is ENHRY and CDR2 SYGVKD. The CDR3 runs 15 residues. CDR3 nucleotide sequence: TGTGCCATCAGTGGGCGGGGTATACTCCCGCAGGGCTACACCTTC. It codes for CAISGRGILPQGYTF.

This rearrangement joins TRBV27 to TRBJ1-6; 9 positions match TRBD1. Trimming removed 2 bases from V and 10 bases from J; junction bases left unmatched: 6. Germline values: CDR1 MNHEY, CDR2 SMNVEV (reference sequence). The CDR3 spans 15 residues. For the CDR3, the DNA is TGTGCCAGCAGTTTAGGGACAGGGAAGAACTCACCCCTCCACTTT. This sequence encodes CASSLGTGKNSPLHF.

The J gene is TRBJ2-6, the V gene TRBV30; D ambiguous. Germline CDR1 reads GTSNPN; CDR2 reads SVGIG (reference sequence). The CDR3 is made up of 12 amino acids. Trimming took off 8 bases at V and 0 bases at J, with 5 bases between the two ends. This CDR3 reads CAVGSGANVLTF. For the CDR3, the DNA is TGTGCCGTCGGCTCTGGGGCCAACGTCCTGACTTTC.

The J gene is TRBJ2-7, the V gene TRBV10-1; 8 nucleotides agree with TRBD1. Germline CDR1 WNHNN, CDR2 SYGVQD (reference sequence). V shed 8 bases, J shed 3 bases, and the junction held 12 bases outside the gene matches. CDR3 length: 15 amino acids. CDR3 coding DNA: TGCGCCAGCTTGACAGGGGTAACGCCTGGCTACGAGCAGTACTTC. This encodes CASLTGVTPGYEQYF.

The chain links TRBV29-1 to TRBJ1-2, with TRBD1 as a possible D gene (6 bases). From germline, CDR1 is SQVTM and CDR2 ANQGSEA. V lost 7 bases and J lost 2, with 11 bases in between. This CDR3 spans 12 amino acids. The DNA of the CDR3 is TGCAGCGCACGGACAGAGAACTATGGCTACACCTTC. Amino acids: CSARTENYGYTF.